Below, 28 T cell receptor beta chains from the same sample are listed, as sequenced in a study of blood T cell repertoires in COVID-19. This table comes from immunoSEQ multiplex PCR, and its TCRdb copy is limited to in-frame clones, with some not included. This sample has 65,000 to 70,000 clones, with about three quarters found just once. Sequenced: peripheral blood. These receptors originate from a human donor in a cohort sampled during active COVID-19.

The gene calls are TRBV5-5 and TRBJ2-3; tentatively, D is TRBD1 (6 bases). CDR3 length: 14 residues. Germline V gene data show CDR1 as SGHKS and CDR2 as YYEKEE (reference sequence). Trimming removed 0 bases from V and 2 bases from J, with 7 bases in between. CDR3 nucleotide sequence: TGTGCCAGCAGCTTGGACAGGGCCACAGATACGCAGTATTTT. It encodes CASSLDRATDTQYF.

This chain links TRBV5-4 with TRBJ2-7, with D possibly matching TRBD2 (5 bases). Trimming shortened V by 3 bases and J by 2 bases, and 9 bases separated the two germline ends. This CDR3 comprises 13 residues. Germline values: CDR1 SGHNT, CDR2 YYREEE (reference sequence). The chain's CDR3 is CASSSDSAYEQYF. The CDR3 nucleotides are TGTGCCAGCAGCTCGGACTCGGCCTACGAGCAGTACTTC.

This clone was seen a handful of times. The CDR3: CASSLLSVEQYF. Written as DNA, the CDR3 is TGTGCCAGCAGCCTCCTGTCGGTCGAGCAGTACTTC. The V and J genes are TRBV11-2 and TRBJ2-7, with no clear D. Trimming took off 5 bases at V and 6 bases at J, with 11 bases between the two ends. Germline-derived CDR1 and CDR2 are SGHAT and FQNNGV. CDR3 size: 12 residues.

The chain couples TRBV7-6 to TRBJ2-7; D is uncertain. Germline CDR1 and CDR2: SGHVS and FNYEAQ. The CDR3 is 15 amino acids. The V end was cut by 5 bases, the J end by 7 bases, with 21 bases between. This chain's CDR3 is CASSPTITPKREQYF. The CDR3 coding sequence is TGTGCCAGCAGCCCTACGATTACGCCAAAGCGAGAGCAGTACTTC.

The chain employs TRBV7-9 and TRBJ1-4; no definite D call. The V and J ends lost 0 bases and 12 bases respectively, with 11 bases between them. CDR1 is SEHNR and CDR2 is FQNEAQ in the germline V gene (reference sequence). The CDR3 totals 13 residues. CDR3 sequence: CASSLATGGELFF. Written as DNA, the CDR3 is TGTGCCAGCAGCTTAGCGACCGGCGGAGAACTGTTTTTT.

The chain carries TRBV5-1 and TRBJ2-7, with a weak D call TRBD1 (5 bases). The V gene lost 3 bases and the J gene lost 3 bases, with 10 bases spanning the gap. The V gene's germline CDR1 is SGHRS and CDR2 YFSETQ. The CDR3 extends over 13 amino acids. The CDR3, as DNA: TGCGCCAGCAGCTACCAAGACAGCTACGAGCAGTACTTC. As protein: CASSYQDSYEQYF.

The V call is TRBV7-8, the J call TRBJ2-1, with 11 nucleotides matching TRBD2. The CDR3 totals 18 residues. Trimming at V came to 5 bases and at J to 0 bases, leaving 9 bases not matched to a gene. Germline CDR1 is SGHVS and CDR2 is FQNEAQ. Here the CDR3 DNA reads TGTGCCAGCAGCCCCGGACTAGCGGGTGCCAGCTCCTACAATGAGCAGTTCTTC. This encodes CASSPGLAGASSYNEQFF.

The chain employs TRBV12-3 or TRBV12-4 and TRBJ1-1; no reliable D call. CDR3 length: 13 residues. The V gene lost 11 bases and the J gene lost 4 bases, with 17 bases spanning the gap. The CDR3 nucleotides read TGTGCCGCCAGGCCTCAAATCACCACTGAAGCTTTCTTT. Its protein product is CAARPQITTEAFF.

This chain connects TRBV3-1 (or the pseudogene TRBV3-2) to TRBJ2-2; 7 bases are a match to TRBD1. This CDR3 spans 15 amino acids. With V trimmed by 7 bases and J by 2 bases, 7 bases remained unmatched. CDR1 is LGHDT and CDR2 is YNNKEL in the germline V gene (reference sequence). The CDR3 reads CASTLRGGNTGELFF. The DNA for the CDR3 is TGTGCCAGCACCCTGAGAGGGGGCAACACCGGGGAGCTGTTTTTT.

The CDR3 DNA is TGTGCCAGCTCCCTTTGGCGGGATAGCTCCTACGAGCAGTACTTC. Protein product: CASSLWRDSSYEQYF. The chain carries TRBV18 and TRBJ2-7; D is possibly TRBD2 (6 bases). Germline V gives CDR1 KGHSH, CDR2 LQKENI. The CDR3 extends over 15 amino acids. The V and J ends lost 6 bases and 0 bases respectively, with 15 bases between them.

This chain links TRBV28 with TRBJ2-7; 13 bases are a match to TRBD2. CDR1 is MDHEN, CDR2 SYDVKM, per germline. The trim removed 10 bases at V and 5 bases at J, leaving 5 bases unmatched. The CDR3 contains 13 residues. The CDR3 loop is CATRLAGGHEQYF. The DNA of the CDR3 is TGTGCCACCCGACTAGCGGGAGGCCACGAGCAGTACTTC.

This clone was detected once. The rearrangement links TRBV10-1 to TRBJ1-5, with D unresolved. CDR1 and CDR2 (germline): WNHNN, SYGVQD (reference sequence). The CDR3 is 16 amino acids. Trimming removed 4 bases from V and 1 base from J, with 14 bases in between. The CDR3 DNA follows: TGCGCCAGCAGTGGGGCGGGGTTTAGGAGCAATCAGCCCCAGCATTTT. This encodes CASSGAGFRSNQPQHF.

The chain is built from TRBV18 and TRBJ1-5; D is undetermined. V was cut by 3 bases and J by 2 bases, with 14 bases left in between. Germline V gene sequence: CDR1 KGHSH, CDR2 LQKENI. The CDR3 extends over 16 amino acids. DNA of the CDR3: TGTGCCAGCTCACCCCCGGCTATAGCCGGCAATCAGCCCCAGCATTTT. Its protein is CASSPPAIAGNQPQHF. Using reference TRBV18 and TRBJ1-5 for the parts outside the CDR3, the full variable domain is NAGVMQNPRHLVRRRGQEARLRCSPMKGHSHVYWYRQLPEEGLKFMVYLQKENIIDESGMPKERFSAEFPKEGPSILRIQQVVRGDSAAYFCASSPPAIAGNQPQHFGDGTRLSIL.

About this clone: In the same sample, other DNA sequences code for this CDR3. V usage is TRBV12-3 or TRBV12-4 and J usage is TRBJ1-1, with D unresolved. The ends were cut back, 4 bases at V and 0 bases at J, with 6 bases in the middle. The CDR3 runs 13 residues. The CDR3 DNA is TGTGCCAGCAGTTCACTTCTGAACACTGAAGCTTTCTTT. Translating gives CASSSLLNTEAFF.

This chain joins TRBV7-2 and TRBJ2-1; D perhaps matches TRBD2 (5 bases). The V end was cut by 5 bases, the J end by 0 bases, with 17 bases between. The CDR3 length is 17 residues. Germline CDR1 and CDR2: SGHTA and FQGNSA. The CDR3 spells CASSPLRGKSSYNEQFF. The DNA of the CDR3 is TGTGCCAGCAGCCCGTTGCGAGGGAAAAGCTCCTACAATGAGCAGTTCTTC.

The chain is built from TRBV19 and TRBJ1-5; weak D call: TRBD1 (5 bases). Germline V CDR1 and CDR2: LNHDA, SQIVND (reference sequence). The CDR3 contains 16 residues. V lost 9 bases and J lost 3, with 21 bases in between. The CDR3 here is CASTPGLPGYNQPQHF. CDR3 nucleotide sequence: TGTGCCAGCACACCTGGGCTGCCAGGGTACAATCAGCCCCAGCATTTT. The whole variable domain, remainder taken from reference TRBV19 and TRBJ1-5, is DGGITQSPKYLFRKEGQNVTLSCEQNLNHDAMYWYRQDPGQGLRLIYYSQIVNDFQKGDIAEGYSVSREKKESFPLTVTSAQKNPTAFYLCASTPGLPGYNQPQHFGDGTRLSIL.

This rearrangement joins TRBV5-4 to TRBJ1-2, with D perhaps matching TRBD1 (5 bases). The CDR3 contains 15 residues. The germline CDR1 and CDR2 sequences are SGHNT and YYREEE (reference sequence). Trimming left V 0 bases short and J 3 bases short, with 12 bases between. CDR3 residues: CASSLEARADYGYTF. The CDR3 bases are TGTGCCAGCAGCTTGGAGGCCAGGGCAGACTATGGCTACACCTTC.

The chain is built from TRBV28 and TRBJ1-2, with D tentatively TRBD1 (5 bases). Trimming pared 4 bases from V and 6 bases from J, leaving 18 bases between. This CDR3 contains 15 residues. The germline gives CDR1 MDHEN, CDR2 SYDVKM. DNA for the CDR3: TGTGCCAGCAGTTCCCCTGGTGGGGCGGTGGATGGCTACACCTTC. Amino acids: CASSSPGGAVDGYTF.

The V and J genes are TRBV5-4 and TRBJ2-3; 7 bases are a match to TRBD1. Germline assignment: CDR1 SGHNT and CDR2 YYREEE (reference sequence). Trimming took 7 bases from V and 3 from J; bases not matched to a gene: 11. The CDR3 is 15 residues long. The CDR3: CASGRGRESTDTQYF. The DNA of the CDR3 is TGTGCCAGCGGTAGGGGGCGCGAATCGACAGATACGCAGTATTTT.

The V and J genes are TRBV27 and TRBJ2-2; perhaps TRBD1 as D (6 bases). The length of the CDR3 is 16 residues. Germline CDR1 MNHEY, CDR2 SMNVEV (reference sequence). Trimming cost V 3 bases and J 2 bases, with 13 bases left between them. CDR3 in amino acids: CASSFNRALNTGELFF. DNA of the CDR3: TGTGCCAGCAGTTTCAACAGGGCCCTAAACACCGGGGAGCTGTTTTTT.

The V call is TRBV7-2, the J call TRBJ2-7; 12 bases are a match to TRBD2. This CDR3 comprises 16 residues. Germline CDR1 SGHTA, CDR2 FQGNSA. Unmatched junction bases numbered 2, after V lost 0 bases and J lost 2 bases. CDR3 nucleotides: TGTGCCAGCAGCTTAGCGCCTAGCGGGGGGGCCTACGAGCAGTACTTC. As protein: CASSLAPSGGAYEQYF. Full variable domain (rest looked up from reference TRBV7-2 and TRBJ2-7): GAGVSQSPSNKVTEKGKDVELRCDPISGHTALYWYRQSLGQGLEFLIYFQGNSAPDKSGLPSDRFSAERTGGSVSTLTIQRTQQEDSAVYLCASSLAPSGGAYEQYFGPGTRLTVT.

This sequence joins TRBV3-1 (or the pseudogene TRBV3-2) and TRBJ2-3, with TRBD2 matching over 8 bases. The CDR3 has 17 residues. V shed 1 base and J 1 base; nucleotides not matched to a gene: 7. The germline gives CDR1 LGHDT, CDR2 YNNKEL (reference sequence). In nucleotides, the CDR3 is TGTGCCAGCAGCCAAGTCATATCGGGGGGGGGCACAGATACGCAGTATTTT. Amino acids: CASSQVISGGGTDTQYF.

V is TRBV6-5 and J is TRBJ2-5; 9 bases line up with TRBD2. V lost 0 bases to trimming and J lost 6 bases; unmatched junction nucleotides: 5. The CDR3 consists of 15 residues. CDR1 is MNHEY, CDR2 SVGAGI, per germline. CDR3 loop: CASSYSTSGGQTQYF. The CDR3 region has the DNA TGTGCCAGCAGTTACTCTACAAGCGGGGGGCAGACCCAGTACTTC.

This chain joins TRBV3-1 (or the pseudogene TRBV3-2) and TRBJ2-1; no clear D. CDR3 size: 14 residues. Germline CDR1 and CDR2: LGHDT and YNNKEL (reference sequence). Trimming shortened V by 6 bases and J by 9 bases, and 18 bases separated the two germline ends. The CDR3 loop reads CASRTSGIAVEQFF. CDR3 coding DNA: TGTGCCAGCAGAACGTCGGGTATTGCGGTTGAGCAGTTCTTC.

V gene TRBV5-1 combines with J gene TRBJ2-2; TRBD2 is a possible D gene (6 bases). Germline CDR1 is SGHRS and CDR2 is YFSETQ. V gave up 0 bases and J gave up 5 bases, with 11 bases separating them. This CDR3 contains 15 residues. CDR3 nucleotides: TGCGCCAGCAGCTTGGTTGCGGGGCCAACCGGGGAGCTGTTTTTT. This gives the protein CASSLVAGPTGELFF.

The chain links TRBV3-1 (or the pseudogene TRBV3-2) to TRBJ1-1; 7 bases match TRBD1. Germline V gene sequence: CDR1 LGHDT, CDR2 YNNKEL (reference sequence). CDR3 length: 13 residues. Unmatched junction bases numbered 2, after V lost 2 bases and J lost 5 bases. As DNA, the CDR3 is TGTGCCAGCAGCCAACTACAGGGGACTGAAGCTTTCTTT. As protein: CASSQLQGTEAFF.

The rearrangement uses TRBV19 and TRBJ2-7; D perhaps matches TRBD1 (6 bases). V lost 3 bases and J lost 0, with 9 bases in between. CDR1 is LNHDA and CDR2 is SQIVND in the germline V gene (reference sequence). This CDR3 comprises 14 residues. CDR3 sequence (DNA): TGTGCCAGTAGTATCGGACAGAACTCCTACGAGCAGTACTTC. Translation gives CASSIGQNSYEQYF.

J is TRBJ2-5 and V is TRBV9; possibly TRBD2 for D (7 bases). The CDR3 consists of 15 residues. The germline V gene encodes CDR1 SGDLS and CDR2 YYNGEE. Trimming left V 1 base short and J 5 bases short, with 15 bases between. Here the CDR3 reads CASSVSGGADETQYF. CDR3 coding DNA: TGTGCCAGCAGCGTAAGTGGGGGGGCCGATGAGACCCAGTACTTC.